A single T cell receptor beta chain is shown here with its context. The data are from a study of T cells in Graves' hyperthyroidism and ophthalmopathy. CDR1 is SGHTA, CDR2 FQGTGA, per germline. V shed 4 bases, J shed 3 bases, and the junction held 6 bases outside the gene matches. There are 15 residues in the CDR3. The TCR beta CDR3 regions underwent amplification using RNA transcripts as the source. TCR CDR3 regions were first amplified by RT-PCR with HTBI primers. TCRdb called the multiplex PCR reads again in MiXCR, with one record for every CDR3 protein. The table shows about 350,000 distinct CDR3 sequences, with around 15% occurring only once.

The genes are TRBV7-3 and TRBJ2-1; 7 bases align to TRBD1. What was sequenced was blood. The clonotype originates from a woman aged 55 to 70 with Graves' ophthalmopathy. CDR3 nucleotides: TGTGCCAGCAGCTCAGGACAGGACCGCTACAATGAGCAGTTCTTC. It translates to CASSSGQDRYNEQFF.